A single TCR beta chain is shown here with its context. What it recognizes is unknown. This sample was included in a study of shared clonotypes between healthy human individuals. Findings of the study overall: Among donors, sharing of clonotypes was expected to be affected by sequencing depth. A few donors had around 5.5% of their naive CD4 clonotypes in common.

Investigators spread the genomic DNA of each subset evenly over several immunoSEQ plates. Measured with immunoSEQ multiplex PCR; TCRdb has only the in-frame clones, and not every one. The table shows approximately 980,000 clones, with over 60% occurring only once. Germline-derived CDR1 and CDR2 are SGDLS and YYNGEE. This CDR3 contains 15 residues. Trimming cost V 4 bases and J 7 bases; bases outside gene matches: 9. The chain combines TRBV9 with TRBJ2-1; 9 bases are shared with TRBD2. This TCR was sampled from a man younger than 35 in good health. Material for sequencing was memory CD4+ T cells sorted from blood. Sample subset: CD45RA-negative fraction. The CDR3 DNA follows: TGTGCCAGCAGCTCTTCCGGGACTAGCCCGAATGAGCAGTTCTTC. Encoded protein: CASSSSGTSPNEQFF. The full variable domain, its missing parts supplied by reference TRBV9 and TRBJ2-1, is DSGVTQTPKHLITATGQRVTLRCSPRSGDLSVYWYQQSLDQGLQFLIQYYNGEERAKGNILERFSAQQFPDLHSELNLSSLELGDSALYFCASSSSGTSPNEQFFGPGTRLTVL.